A single sample gave rise to the 26 T cell receptor beta chains below, sequenced in a study of T cell repertoires in cytomegalovirus infection. TCRdb used MiXCR to reprocess the reads, holding one entry per CDR3 protein. The sample contains roughly 500,000 distinct CDR3 sequences, about 11% of which appear only once. Specimen: PBMCs. These receptors all stem from a human donor in good health (CMV status not recorded). Some clones in this sample may be carry-over from other donors' samples.

Points on this clonotype: This may be a read error: a much more frequent sequence differs by one nucleotide. The chain employs TRBV20-1 and TRBJ2-2, with D perhaps being TRBD1 or TRBD2 (7 bases each). This CDR3 has 15 residues. Germline-derived CDR1 and CDR2 are DFQATT and SNEGSKA (reference sequence). V was shortened by 3 bases and J by 7 bases, with 18 bases between the two germline ends. The CDR3 region has the DNA TGCAGTGCTAGGGTCCCAGGGGGGGGAATCGGGGAGCTGTTTTTT. This gives the protein CSARVPGGGIGELFF.

The chain uses TRBV29-1 and TRBJ1-2; D is unresolved. Germline lookup yields CDR1 SQVTM and CDR2 ANQGSEA. With 4 bases removed from V and 1 base from J, the gap between germline ends came to 13 bases. This CDR3 is built from 14 residues. The CDR3 here is CSVVPRLGNYGYTF. The CDR3 DNA reads as TGCAGCGTTGTACCCCGATTGGGTAACTATGGCTACACCTTC.

This clonotype was counted at least ten times. V gene TRBV5-6 combines with J gene TRBJ1-1; no definite D call. This CDR3 spans 14 amino acids. V lost 0 bases to trimming and J lost 5 bases, with 11 bases between them. Germline V gene data show CDR1 as SGHDT and CDR2 as YYEEEE. The CDR3 loop reads CASSLGGIRTEAFF. The DNA for the CDR3 is TGTGCCAGCAGCTTGGGTGGCATTAGGACTGAAGCTTTCTTT.

This clonotype appeared a few times. The chain couples TRBV6-6 to TRBJ2-5; 9 positions agree with TRBD2. CDR3 length: 14 amino acids. V was clipped by 2 bases and J by 7 bases; unmatched bases: 5. Germline lookup yields CDR1 MNHNY and CDR2 SVGAGI (reference sequence). CDR3 nucleotide sequence: TGTGCCAGCAGTTACGAAGCGGGGGGTATGACCCAGTACTTC. It yields the protein CASSYEAGGMTQYF.

The chain recombines TRBV5-5 with TRBJ2-3; the match to TRBD2 covers 7 bases. Germline V CDR1 and CDR2: SGHKS, YYEKEE (reference sequence). CDR3 length: 15 residues. The J segment lost 4 bases and the V segment lost 2 bases, leaving 7 bases of the junction unmatched. The CDR3 region has the DNA TGTGCCAGCAGCTTCGGGGGGATCACGGCAGATACGCAGTATTTT. Protein product: CASSFGGITADTQYF. Supplemented by reference TRBV5-5 and TRBJ2-3, the full variable domain reads DAGVTQSPTHLIKTRGQQVTLRCSPISGHKSVSWYQQVLGQGPQFIFQYYEKEERGRGNFPDRFSARQFPNYSSELNVNALLLGDSALYLCASSFGGITADTQYFGPGTRLTVL.

This clonotype was detected many times. This chain links TRBV11-2 with TRBJ2-3; D is perhaps TRBD2 (6 bases). This CDR3 comprises 16 residues. Trimming cost V 4 bases and J 1 base, with 15 bases left between them. CDR1 and CDR2 from the germline V gene are SGHAT and FQNNGV. The CDR3 bases are TGTGCCAGCAGCTCCCGCTTAGCGGCCCGCACAGATACGCAGTATTTT. As protein: CASSSRLAARTDTQYF.

This clonotype appeared many times. The chain combines TRBV7-9 with TRBJ1-1; possible D gene TRBD1, 6 bases. CDR1 and CDR2 from the germline V gene are SEHNR and FQNEAQ (reference sequence). Trimming cost V 5 bases and J 3 bases, with 13 bases left between them. This CDR3 has 14 residues. CDR3 residues: CASSPQGSDTEAFF. Here the CDR3 DNA reads TGTGCCAGCAGCCCCCAGGGGAGTGACACTGAAGCTTTCTTT.

V usage is TRBV19 and J usage is TRBJ1-1, with TRBD1 identical over 8 bases. In germline, CDR1 is LNHDA, CDR2 SQIVND (reference sequence). V gave up 1 base and J gave up 1 base; unmatched junction bases: 5. The CDR3 extends over 16 amino acids. Written as DNA, the CDR3 is TGTGCCAGTAGTATAGCTAGGACAGGGTGGAACACTGAAGCTTTCTTT. Translating gives CASSIARTGWNTEAFF.

The sample holds a few counts of this clonotype. The gene calls are TRBV19 and TRBJ1-5; perhaps TRBD1 as D (5 bases). Trimming cost V 5 bases and J 1 base, with 12 bases left between them. The CDR3 extends over 15 amino acids. Germline V gene sequence: CDR1 LNHDA, CDR2 SQIVND (reference sequence). CDR3 residues: CASSPQGISNQPQHF. The CDR3 DNA sequence: TGTGCCAGTAGTCCCCAGGGAATAAGCAATCAGCCCCAGCATTTT.

In its sample, this clonotype was seen a few times. This chain links TRBV10-3 with TRBJ2-1, with 8 bases fitting TRBD1. V was pared by 4 bases and J by 8 bases, with 10 bases of the junction left unmatched. The CDR3 spans 15 residues. CDR1 ENHRY and CDR2 SYGVKD come from the germline V gene. CDR3 nucleotides: TGTGCCATCAGTGGTTTTGGACAGGGTAGGGATGAGCAGTTCTTC. Its protein product is CAISGFGQGRDEQFF.

CDR3 in amino acids: CASSVGARGRGQETQYF. In DNA, the CDR3 is TGTGCCAGCAGCGTAGGAGCTCGGGGGCGGGGGCAAGAGACCCAGTACTTC. This chain uses TRBV9 with TRBJ2-5; perhaps TRBD2 as D (7 bases). Trimming took off 0 bases at V and 2 bases at J, with 17 bases between the two ends. Germline V gene sequence: CDR1 SGDLS, CDR2 YYNGEE. The CDR3 totals 17 residues. Drawing the rest from reference TRBV9 and TRBJ2-5, the complete variable domain is DSGVTQTPKHLITATGQRVTLRCSPRSGDLSVYWYQQSLDQGLQFLIQYYNGEERAKGNILERFSAQQFPDLHSELNLSSLELGDSALYFCASSVGARGRGQETQYFGPGTRLLVL.

The DNA of the CDR3 is TGTGCCAGCAGCTCCACCCGGGACACCCCTGGCGACGAGCAGTACTTC. Translation: CASSSTRDTPGDEQYF. This chain joins TRBV11-2 and TRBJ2-7, with D tentatively TRBD1 (6 bases). Germline CDR1 reads SGHAT; CDR2 reads FQNNGV. Trimming cost V 4 bases and J 5 bases, with 21 bases left between them. CDR3 size: 16 residues.

This clonotype was observed many times. The CDR3 sequence: CASSSTGVTSNQPQHF. Written as DNA, the CDR3 is TGTGCCAGCAGTTCGACAGGGGTGACTAGCAATCAGCCCCAGCATTTT. The rearrangement uses TRBV6-2 or TRBV6-3 and TRBJ1-5; 8 bases are a match to TRBD1. The germline CDR1 and CDR2 sequences are MNHEY and SVGEGT. Germline trimming cut 4 bases from V and 0 bases from J; bases unmatched to any gene: 5. This CDR3 contains 16 residues.

A few counts support this clonotype. The chain uses TRBV3-1 and TRBJ2-3, with TRBD2 as a possible D gene (5 bases). CDR1 and CDR2 from the germline V gene are LGHDT and YNNKEL (reference sequence). Trimming removed 0 bases from V and 4 bases from J, with 17 bases in between. The CDR3 contains 17 residues. As DNA, the CDR3 is TGTGCCAGCAGCCAAGAAGGAGAACGGGGTTTCGCAGATACGCAGTATTTT. Amino acid sequence: CASSQEGERGFADTQYF.

The sample holds many counts of this clonotype. The chain uses TRBV7-3 and TRBJ1-1; weak D call: TRBD1 (6 bases). V shed 11 bases and J shed 5 bases, with 18 bases lying between them. Looked up from germline, CDR1 is SGHTA and CDR2 is FQGTGA. This CDR3 has 13 residues. CDR3 coding DNA: TGTGCCTCTGGGACAACCCTGAGGACTGAAGCTTTCTTT. Translating gives CASGTTLRTEAFF.

In its sample, this clonotype was seen many times. The chain is built from TRBV7-6 and TRBJ2-1; 8 bases are shared with TRBD1. The trim removed 6 bases at V and 4 bases at J, leaving 5 bases unmatched. There are 14 residues in the CDR3. In germline, CDR1 is SGHVS, CDR2 FNYEAQ. CDR3 nucleotide sequence: TGTGCCAGCAGTCCTACAGGGGGGTACAATGAGCAGTTCTTC. Its translation: CASSPTGGYNEQFF.

This clonotype came up many times. The V call is TRBV7-6, the J call TRBJ2-3; D possibly corresponds to TRBD1 (5 bases). From germline, CDR1 is SGHVS and CDR2 FNYEAQ. V was clipped by 5 bases and J by 1 base, with 10 bases between them. The CDR3 is made up of 14 amino acids. CDR3 sequence reads: CASSTLGGTDTQYF. The CDR3 nucleotides read TGTGCCAGCAGCACCCTAGGGGGCACAGATACGCAGTATTTT.

This clonotype was counted many times. The V call is TRBV11-3, the J call TRBJ1-2, with TRBD1 as a possible D gene (5 bases). The CDR3 is made up of 12 amino acids. Per germline, CDR1 SGHNT and CDR2 YENEEA. V gave up 5 bases and J gave up 5 bases, with 9 bases separating them. The CDR3 spells CASSDRGYGYTF. DNA of the CDR3: TGTGCCAGCAGCGATCGGGGGTATGGCTACACCTTC.

This clonotype was detected ten times or more. The chain uses TRBV7-8 and TRBJ1-4; D gene uncertain. CDR3 length: 14 amino acids. The V end was cut by 0 bases, the J end by 10 bases, with 12 bases between. Germline CDR1 SGHVS, CDR2 FQNEAQ. The CDR3 sequence is CASSLAIESGKLFF. Written as DNA, the CDR3 is TGTGCCAGCAGCTTAGCGATTGAATCCGGAAAACTGTTTTTT.

In this sample, this clonotype turned up a few times. The genes are TRBV20-1 and TRBJ2-3, with 12 bases fitting TRBD1. This CDR3 comprises 16 residues. Losses at the gene ends were 6 bases for V and 3 bases for J; bases not matched to a gene: 10. CDR1 is DFQATT and CDR2 is SNEGSKA in the germline V gene (reference sequence). The DNA for the CDR3 is TGCAGTGCCCCAACCTTGGGACAGGGGGCAACAGATACGCAGTATTTT. Its translation is CSAPTLGQGATDTQYF.

This clonotype was seen many times. The V and J genes are TRBV7-3 and TRBJ2-2; TRBD2 agrees at 13 bases. The trim removed 5 bases at V and 7 bases at J, leaving 7 bases unmatched. The length of the CDR3 is 16 residues. CDR1 and CDR2 (germline): SGHTA, FQGTGA. Here the CDR3 DNA reads TGTGCCAGCAGCCGGCCCGGGACTAGCGGGGTCGGGGAGCTGTTTTTT. Its protein product is CASSRPGTSGVGELFF.

This clonotype was counted a few times. The chain links TRBV14 to TRBJ2-1; 7 nucleotides line up with TRBD1. V lost 4 bases and J lost 3; bases outside the gene matches: 6. Germline V CDR1 and CDR2: SGHDN, FVKESK. The CDR3 runs 15 residues. CDR3 loop: CASSRWTGLYNEQFF. The CDR3 DNA reads as TGTGCCAGCAGCCGCTGGACAGGACTCTACAATGAGCAGTTCTTC.

The rearrangement joins TRBV12-3 or TRBV12-4 to TRBJ1-4; D not certain. The V and J ends lost 2 bases and 0 bases respectively, with 7 bases between them. The CDR3 totals 15 residues. The DNA for the CDR3 is TGTGCCAGCAGTTTAATCGGGACAACTAATGAAAAACTGTTTTTT. It specifies CASSLIGTTNEKLFF.

The CDR3 spells CASSQPVPGAKLNEQFF. The CDR3 coding sequence is TGTGCCAGCAGCCAACCCGTCCCGGGAGCTAAGCTGAATGAGCAGTTCTTC. The genes are TRBV3-1 and TRBJ2-1; D is perhaps TRBD2 (6 bases). V was trimmed by 2 bases and J by 7 bases, leaving 21 bases between them. Per germline, CDR1 LGHDT and CDR2 YNNKEL (reference sequence). CDR3 length: 17 residues.

The chain uses TRBV12-3 or TRBV12-4 and TRBJ1-5; maybe TRBD1 (5 bases). The CDR3 runs 15 residues. V was shortened by 3 bases and J by 5 bases, with 14 bases between the two germline ends. CDR3 in amino acids: CASSLAGDLDQPQHF. The CDR3 coding sequence is TGTGCCAGCAGTTTGGCGGGGGACTTGGATCAGCCCCAGCATTTT.

This clonotype was recorded at least ten times. V gene TRBV7-2 combines with J gene TRBJ1-1; TRBD1 agrees at 8 bases. The J segment lost 3 bases and the V segment lost 7 bases, leaving 4 bases of the junction unmatched. This CDR3 region has 13 residues. Germline assignment: CDR1 SGHTA and CDR2 FQGNSA. The CDR3, as DNA: TGTGCCAGCAAAAGGACAGGGTACACTGAAGCTTTCTTT. Protein: CASKRTGYTEAFF. The whole variable domain, remainder taken from reference TRBV7-2 and TRBJ1-1, is GAGVSQSPSNKVTEKGKDVELRCDPISGHTALYWYRQSLGQGLEFLIYFQGNSAPDKSGLPSDRFSAERTGGSVSTLTIQRTQQEDSAVYLCASKRTGYTEAFFGQGTRLTVV.